This is a list of T cell receptor beta chains from one sample in a study of shared clonotypes between healthy human individuals. Sequencing used immunoSEQ multiplex PCR; TCRdb keeps in-frame clones, though not all of them. The sample contains about 460,000 clones, approximately 77% of which appear only once. Sequences were obtained from PBMCs. Receptor source: a woman between 40 and 55 years old in good health. Some clones in this sample may be carry-over from other donors' samples. CDR3s include the opening cysteine and the closing phenylalanine or tryptophan. A D gene is named only where the DNA matches it firmly. Not all rows give a size; the values are once, few, many and, for expanded clones, a class.

D,J,V,size,CDR3,DNA
TRBD1,TRBJ1-2,TRBV5-4,.,CASSLDQGAPIYGYTF,TGTGCCAGCAGCTTGGACCAGGGGGCGCCGATCTATGGCTACACCTTC
.,TRBJ1-2,TRBV5-4,.,CASSPREGHYGYTF,TGTGCCAGCAGCCCGAGGGAGGGTCACTATGGCTACACCTTC
.,TRBJ2-2,TRBV12-5,.,CASGFSRAGDTGELFF,TGTGCTAGTGGTTTTTCCCGGGCAGGTGACACCGGGGAGCTGTTTTTT
.,TRBJ1-1,TRBV7-2,.,CASSQRPGRWTEAFF,TGTGCCAGCAGCCAGAGGCCAGGGAGGTGGACTGAAGCTTTCTTT
.,TRBJ2-1,TRBV6-1,.,CASSESRPSYNEQFF,TGTGCCAGCAGTGAATCTAGACCGTCCTACAATGAGCAGTTCTTC
.,TRBJ1-1,TRBV27,.,CASSNQGRTEAFF,TGTGCCAGCAGTAATCAGGGTCGCACTGAAGCTTTCTTT
.,TRBJ2-1,TRBV5-1,.,CASSLASSANNEQFF,TGCGCCAGCAGCTTGGCCTCTAGCGCTAACAATGAGCAGTTCTTC
TRBD2,TRBJ2-7,TRBV28,.,CASNSGTSDYEQYF,TGTGCCAGCAACTCCGGGACTAGCGACTACGAGCAGTACTTC
.,TRBJ2-3,TRBV25-1,.,CASSGNGDTQYF,TGTGCCAGCAGTGGAAACGGAGATACGCAGTATTTT
.,TRBJ2-1,TRBV29-1,.,CSVGTYNEQFF,TGCAGCGTTGGGACATACAATGAGCAGTTCTTC
.,TRBJ2-1,TRBV6-5,.,CASSKQGPRVGEQFF,TGTGCCAGCAGTAAACAGGGCCCCCGCGTAGGTGAGCAGTTCTTC
.,TRBJ2-7,TRBV7-2,many,CASSSSGWGRRAYEQYF,TGTGCCAGCAGCTCCAGCGGGTGGGGGAGAAGGGCCTACGAGCAGTACTTC
TRBD1,TRBJ1-2,TRBV27,.,CASRAGGYYGYTF,TGTGCCAGCAGGGCAGGGGGTTACTATGGCTACACCTTC
.,TRBJ1-3,TRBV19,.,CASRDRISGNTIYF,TGTGCCAGTAGGGACAGAATCTCTGGAAACACCATATATTTT
TRBD2,TRBJ2-5,TRBV5-1,.,CASSLAGRHEETQYF,TGCGCCAGCAGCTTGGCCGGGAGGCACGAAGAGACCCAGTACTTC
TRBD2,TRBJ2-7,TRBV5-4,.,CASSLAGGPYEQYF,TGTGCCAGCAGCTTAGCGGGAGGGCCCTACGAGCAGTACTTC
.,TRBJ2-5,TRBV5-1,.,CASSEPQETQYF,TGCGCCAGCAGTGAGCCTCAGGAGACCCAGTACTTC
.,TRBJ2-7,TRBV5-1,.,CASSLEARTTYEQYF,TGCGCCAGCAGCTTGGAAGCACGGACAACCTACGAGCAGTACTTC
.,TRBJ1-1,TRBV19,.,CASRRGEANTEAFF,TGTGCCAGTAGGAGGGGGGAGGCGAACACTGAAGCTTTCTTT
TRBD1,TRBJ1-1,TRBV11-2,.,CASSSTGTEAFF,TGTGCCAGCAGCTCGACAGGGACTGAAGCTTTCTTT
.,TRBJ2-7,TRBV28,.,CASSLRYLEQYF,TGTGCCAGCAGTTTAAGGTACCTCGAGCAGTACTTC
.,TRBJ1-3,TRBV10-3,many,CAIAATVNSGNTIYF,TGTGCCATCGCAGCAACGGTCAACTCTGGAAACACCATATATTTT
.,TRBJ1-1,TRBV2,.,CASSEAGEIGEF,TGTGCCAGCAGTGAAGCAGGGGAAATAGGGGAATTT
.,TRBJ2-2,TRBV11-2,.,CASSLSAPARMFF,TGTGCCAGCAGCTTAAGTGCTCCGGCGCGCATGTTTTTT
.,TRBJ2-6,TRBV28,.,CASTAEGLGANVLTF,TGTGCCAGCACCGCGGAGGGGCTTGGGGCCAACGTCCTGACTTTC
.,TRBJ1-1,TRBV9,few,CASSVDSGEAFF,TGTGCCAGCAGCGTAGATTCAGGAGAAGCTTTCTTT
TRBD2,TRBJ2-3,TRBV6-1,.,CASSETSGTDTQYF,TGTGCCAGCAGTGAAACTAGCGGCACAGATACGCAGTATTTT
.,TRBJ2-4,TRBV7-3,few,CASSPDRGQNIQYF,TGTGCCAGCAGCCCCGACCGGGGGCAAAACATTCAGTACTTC
.,TRBJ2-5,TRBV28,.,CASSPPTMATQYF,TGTGCCAGCAGTCCTCCTACGATGGCGACCCAGTACTTC
.,TRBJ1-4,TRBV27,.,CASSLGQQRYEKLFF,TGTGCCAGCAGTTTGGGGCAGCAACGCTATGAAAAACTGTTTTTT
.,TRBJ2-3,TRBV4-1,.,CASSQELGTTQYF,TGCGCCAGCAGCCAAGAACTGGGGACTACGCAGTATTTT
TRBD1,TRBJ2-1,TRBV12-5,.,CARAGTGRYNEQFF,TGTGCTAGAGCCGGGACAGGGAGATACAATGAGCAGTTCTTC
.,TRBJ2-5,TRBV5-5,.,CASSLLQSQETQYF,TGTGCCAGCAGCTTGTTGCAGTCCCAAGAGACCCAGTACTTC
TRBD1,TRBJ1-1,TRBV4-1,.,CASSQPLRDRRHEAFF,TGCGCCAGCAGCCAACCCCTCCGGGACAGACGACATGAAGCTTTCTTT
.,TRBJ1-5,TRBV19,few,CASSTNELNQPQHF,TGTGCCAGTAGTACCAACGAGCTTAATCAGCCCCAGCATTTT
.,TRBJ2-7,TRBV18,.,CASSPRDTSYEQYF,TGTGCCAGCTCACCAAGGGACACTTCCTACGAGCAGTACTTC
TRBD2,TRBJ2-7,TRBV7-3,few,CASSSRLAATYEQYF,TGTGCCAGCAGCTCACGACTAGCGGCTACCTACGAGCAGTACTTC
.,TRBJ1-2,TRBV29-1,.,CSVARGGGSGYTF,TGCAGCGTTGCCCGTGGAGGGGGTAGTGGCTACACCTTC
.,TRBJ1-5,TRBV6-5,.,CATGRGGIPPVPQHF,TGTGCCACCGGGAGGGGAGGCATACCTCCGGTGCCCCAGCATTTT
TRBD1,TRBJ1-4,TRBV6-5,.,CASSYRQGVFEKLFF,TGTGCCAGCAGTTACCGTCAGGGGGTTTTTGAAAAACTGTTTTTT
.,TRBJ2-5,TRBV29-1,.,CSVGKGEETQYF,TGCAGCGTTGGCAAGGGGGAAGAGACCCAGTACTTC
.,TRBJ1-5,TRBV28,.,CATGPVRQPRHF,TGTGCCACCGGCCCCGTGCGTCAGCCCCGGCATTTT
.,TRBJ2-7,TRBV7-9,few,CASSSLLYEQYF,TGTGCCAGCAGCTCCCTATTATACGAGCAGTACTTC
.,TRBJ1-5,TRBV21-1,few,CASSKEGTGGPYSNQPQHF,TGTGCCAGCAGCAAAGAAGGGACAGGGGGCCCCTATAGCAATCAGCCCCAGCATTTT
TRBD2,TRBJ2-1,TRBV9,.,CASSVFLSAGGIVNEQFF,TGTGCCAGCAGCGTATTCCTCTCCGCGGGAGGGATAGTAAATGAGCAGTTCTTC
.,TRBJ2-1,TRBV30,once,CAWSPLAGVYNEQFF,TGTGCCTGGAGTCCCCTGGCGGGTGTCTACAATGAGCAGTTCTTC
.,TRBJ2-1,TRBV7-2,.,CASSSRDEQFF,TGTGCCAGCAGCTCGCGGGATGAGCAGTTCTTC
TRBD2,TRBJ2-7,TRBV2,.,CASSESVGLGYEQYF,TGTGCCAGCAGTGAATCCGTGGGACTAGGGTACGAGCAGTACTTC
.,TRBJ2-5,TRBV29-1,.,CSTRPSSGETQYF,TGCAGCACCCGGCCCTCCAGCGGAGAGACCCAGTACTTC
TRBD2,TRBJ2-7,TRBV27,.,CASSLEGLAGGPSYEQYF,TGTGCCAGCAGTTTAGAAGGTCTAGCGGGAGGGCCTTCCTACGAGCAGTACTTC